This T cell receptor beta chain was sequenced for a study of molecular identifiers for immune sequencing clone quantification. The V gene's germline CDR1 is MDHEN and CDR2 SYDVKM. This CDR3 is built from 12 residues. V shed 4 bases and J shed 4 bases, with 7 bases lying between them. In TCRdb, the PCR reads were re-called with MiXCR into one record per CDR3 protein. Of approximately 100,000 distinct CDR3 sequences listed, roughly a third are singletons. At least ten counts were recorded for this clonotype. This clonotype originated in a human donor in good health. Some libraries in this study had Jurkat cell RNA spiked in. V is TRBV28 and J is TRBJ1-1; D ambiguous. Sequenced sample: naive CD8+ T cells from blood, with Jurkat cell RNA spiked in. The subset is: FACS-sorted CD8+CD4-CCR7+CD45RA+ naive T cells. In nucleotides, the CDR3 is TGTGCCAGCAGTTCCTTAGGCACTGAAGCTTTCTTT. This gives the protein CASSSLGTEAFF.